The source of this T cell receptor (beta chain) is a study of T cell changes during pregnancy in multiple sclerosis. Libraries were prepared by immunoSEQ multiplex PCR; TCRdb keeps only in-frame clonotypes and omits some of them. This sample yields about 36,000 clones, of which about 91% are seen a single time; 0.43% belongs to the top ten. J was trimmed by 5 bases and V by 6 bases; bases with no gene match: 15. The CDR3 extends over 16 amino acids. The germline CDR1 and CDR2 sequences are MNHEY and SMNVEV (reference sequence). The sequencing here drew on CD4+ T cells from peripheral blood mononuclear cells, taken in the third trimester of pregnancy. This TCR derives from a female donor in good health, enrolled as a control in a pregnancy study. The chain joins TRBV27 to TRBJ2-7; 8 positions match TRBD1. CDR3 region: CASRPGRGQGIHEQYF. The CDR3 DNA is TGTGCCAGCAGACCGGGTCGTGGACAGGGTATCCACGAGCAGTACTTC.